Shown below are 2 T cell receptor beta chains from a single sample sequenced in a study of cytomegalovirus exposure and HLA in healthy donors. Researchers ran the PCR with 60 Vbeta and 13 Jbeta primers. Generated by immunoSEQ multiplex PCR, the TCRdb table keeps only in-frame clones and is missing some. The table has under 200,000 clones, about 65% seen once; the top ten hold 4.5%. The sample comprised PBMCs. Source of these receptors: a woman aged 18-30 years in good health and CMV-seropositive.

The rearrangement links TRBV11-2 to TRBJ2-7, with D tentatively TRBD1 (6 bases). There are 18 residues in the CDR3. Germline CDR1 and CDR2: SGHAT and FQNNGV. Trimming pared 1 base from V and 0 bases from J, leaving 19 bases between. CDR3 coding DNA: TGTGCCAGCAGCTTAGCTGTTGGGCAGGGGTCTTTCTCCTACGAGCAGTACTTC. Translated, it gives CASSLAVGQGSFSYEQYF.

The V call is TRBV28, the J call TRBJ1-5; the match to TRBD1 covers 10 bases. V was clipped by 3 bases and J by 4 bases; unmatched bases: 12. The length of the CDR3 is 18 residues. Germline V lookup: CDR1 MDHEN, CDR2 SYDVKM. CDR3 DNA: TGTGCCAGCAGTTTTGGGACAGGGGCCCTCACAGGGAATCAGCCCCAGCATTTT. The encoded protein is CASSFGTGALTGNQPQHF.